The 2 T cell receptor beta chains listed next were all sequenced from one sample in a study of T cell changes during pregnancy in multiple sclerosis. Measured with immunoSEQ multiplex PCR; TCRdb has only the in-frame clones, and not every one. Seen here are tens of thousands of clones, roughly 93% observed once, and the top ten hold around 4%. The source material was CD8+ T cells from peripheral blood mononuclear cells, sampled in the second trimester of pregnancy. The receptors derive from a female donor with multiple sclerosis, enrolled in a pregnancy study.

J is TRBJ2-7 and V is TRBV2, with a weak D call TRBD1 (6 bases). Looked up from germline, CDR1 is SNHLY and CDR2 is FYNNEI. V gave up 1 base and J gave up 6 bases, with 16 bases separating them. This CDR3 region has 15 residues. The DNA of the CDR3 is TGTGCCAGCAGTGAAGTTCAGGGGTATTCGGCCGAGCAGTACTTC. This sequence encodes CASSEVQGYSAEQYF.

The chain couples TRBV27 to TRBJ2-1; TRBD2 matches at 14 bases. This CDR3 has 16 amino acids. Germline V gene data show CDR1 as MNHEY and CDR2 as SMNVEV (reference sequence). V lost 5 bases to trimming and J lost 8 bases; unmatched junction nucleotides: 8. CDR3 DNA: TGTGCCAGCAGTCCCGGACTAGCGGGAGGAAGGGATGAGCAGTTCTTC. Translating gives CASSPGLAGGRDEQFF.